The rows below give T cell receptor beta chains drawn from one sample of a study of cytomegalovirus exposure and HLA in healthy donors. Data came from immunoSEQ multiplex PCR; TCRdb stores just in-frame clones and leaves some out. Among approximately 160,000 clones, about four fifths were seen once, and the ten largest hold around 7%. Sequencing was performed on PBMCs. These receptors were obtained from a man aged 30 to 39 in good health and CMV-seropositive. Each CDR3 is given with its conserved first and last residue. A D gene is named only where the DNA matches it firmly. For some rows the clone size is stated as once, few or many, or as a class when expanded; others skip it.

DNA: TGTGCCTGGAGGACGGCAGCGGGAGTTTCGGGGACCGGGGAGCTGTTTTTT; CDR3: CAWRTAAGVSGTGELFF; size: few; V: TRBV30; D: TRBD2; J: TRBJ2-2
DNA: TGTGCCAGCAGTGGTCTAGGGCTAGCGAGCCCCATAGAGTATTTT; CDR3: CASSGLGLASPIEYF; size: NA; V: TRBV6-1; D: NA; J: TRBJ2-3
DNA: TGTGCCTGGGCCCTCCAGGGGGGACCCTCCTACGAGCAGTACTTC; CDR3: CAWALQGGPSYEQYF; size: NA; V: TRBV30; D: NA; J: TRBJ2-7
DNA: TGTGCCAGCAGTGAACGCAGTTTAGCTTACGAGCAGTACTTC; CDR3: CASSERSLAYEQYF; size: NA; V: TRBV6-5; D: NA; J: TRBJ2-7
DNA: TGCAGCGTTTTACGCAGGGGGCCACCTTACGAGCAGTACTTC; CDR3: CSVLRRGPPYEQYF; size: NA; V: TRBV29-1; D: TRBD1; J: TRBJ2-7
DNA: TGTGCCAGCAGCTCGAGCGGGGGGCCCTCCTACGAGCAGTACTTC; CDR3: CASSSSGGPSYEQYF; size: NA; V: TRBV7-9; D: TRBD2; J: TRBJ2-7
DNA: TGCGCCAGCAGCTCCGCATACAACCAAGAGACCCAGTACTTC; CDR3: CASSSAYNQETQYF; size: NA; V: TRBV5-1; D: NA; J: TRBJ2-5
DNA: TGCGCCAGCAGCTTGGGTACCGCGCCAGGAGGCTACACCTTC; CDR3: CASSLGTAPGGYTF; size: NA; V: TRBV5-1; D: NA; J: TRBJ1-2
DNA: TGTGCCAGCACTACTAGCGGGATAAGCACAGATACGCAGTATTTT; CDR3: CASTTSGISTDTQYF; size: NA; V: TRBV28; D: TRBD2; J: TRBJ2-3
DNA: TGTGCCAGCAGTTTAAGATACAGGCCGCCGACCTCACCCCTCCACTTT; CDR3: CASSLRYRPPTSPLHF; size: few; V: TRBV27; D: NA; J: TRBJ1-6
DNA: TGTGCCAGCAGCTTAGGGGTGGAGGATACGCAGTATTTT; CDR3: CASSLGVEDTQYF; size: NA; V: TRBV7-2; D: NA; J: TRBJ2-3
DNA: TGTGCCAGCAGCTTAGGTAGTGGGAGGGCCTGGCAAGAGACCCAGTACTTC; CDR3: CASSLGSGRAWQETQYF; size: NA; V: TRBV7-3; D: TRBD2; J: TRBJ2-5
DNA: TGTGCCAGCAGTTTCTCGGTCGGGGGGAGGAACTATGGCTACACCTTC; CDR3: CASSFSVGGRNYGYTF; size: NA; V: TRBV27; D: NA; J: TRBJ1-2
DNA: TGTGCCAGCAGTTACGGACAGCGCGAGACCTATGGCTACACCTTC; CDR3: CASSYGQRETYGYTF; size: NA; V: TRBV13; D: NA; J: TRBJ1-2
DNA: TGTGCCAGCAGTTTTTACGGCGGTAGCTCCTACAATGAGCAGTTCTTC; CDR3: CASSFYGGSSYNEQFF; size: NA; V: TRBV28; D: NA; J: TRBJ2-1
DNA: TGTGCCAGCAGCCTCACTTGGGGGGGGGCTCGAACTGAAGCTTTCTTT; CDR3: CASSLTWGGARTEAFF; size: few; V: TRBV9; D: NA; J: TRBJ1-1
DNA: TGCGCCAGCAGCTCAGGGACAGGTAGGGGTCAGCCCCAGCATTTT; CDR3: CASSSGTGRGQPQHF; size: NA; V: TRBV5-1; D: TRBD1; J: TRBJ1-5
DNA: TGTGCCAGCCTGACCAGCGGGTCACCCCTCCACTTT; CDR3: CASLTSGSPLHF; size: NA; V: TRBV27; D: NA; J: TRBJ1-6
DNA: TGTGCCAGCACCTGGACACCCCCCGCTGGGTATGGCTACACCTTC; CDR3: CASTWTPPAGYGYTF; size: NA; V: TRBV7-2; D: NA; J: TRBJ1-2
DNA: TGTGCCAGCAGCACCGGGACAGGGTCCTACAATGAGCAGTTCTTC; CDR3: CASSTGTGSYNEQFF; size: NA; V: TRBV7-7; D: TRBD1; J: TRBJ2-1